The 6 T cell receptor beta chains in this list originate from one sample, sequenced in a study of CD8 T cells in ankylosing spondylitis. TCRdb redid the calling of the 5' RACE reads with MiXCR, one entry per CDR3 protein. The sample includes approximately 110,000 distinct CDR3 sequences, approximately 25% seen only once; the top ten take 9% to 15%. Sequences were obtained from synovial fluid, either unsorted or a sorted T cell fraction (not recorded which). The source of these receptors is a male donor with ankylosing spondylitis.

This clonotype occurred once. The chain joins TRBV6-1 to TRBJ1-1; perhaps TRBD1 as D (6 bases). Germline V CDR1 and CDR2: MNHNS, SASEGT. V lost 6 bases and J 2 bases, leaving 13 bases between the germline ends. The CDR3 extends over 14 amino acids. The CDR3 region has the DNA TGTGCCAGCAGGAGACACAGGGATAACACTGAAGCTTTCTTT. Translated, it gives CASRRHRDNTEAFF.

The V gene is TRBV10-3, the J gene TRBJ2-5; TRBD2 matches at 8 bases. The CDR3 covers 12 residues. CDR1 and CDR2 (germline): ENHRY, SYGVKD. V was pared by 8 bases and J by 5 bases, with 4 bases of the junction left unmatched. Here the CDR3 reads CAIAGGGETQYF. The CDR3 DNA is TGTGCCATCGCGGGAGGTGGGGAGACCCAGTACTTC.

In this sample, this clonotype turned up a few times. J is TRBJ1-2 and V is TRBV11-2; D ambiguous. V lost 1 base and J lost 4, with 13 bases in between. The CDR3 runs to 15 residues. Germline CDR1 reads SGHAT; CDR2 reads FQNNGV. CDR3 region: CASSLGVGRTYGYTF. CDR3 nucleotide sequence: TGTGCCAGCAGCTTAGGCGTAGGGCGGACCTATGGCTACACCTTC.

This clonotype was detected only a few times. V usage is TRBV24-1 and J usage is TRBJ2-1; 7 bases agree with TRBD2. V gave up 2 bases and J gave up 0 bases; unmatched junction bases: 6. CDR3 length equals 17 residues. Germline-derived CDR1 and CDR2 are KGHDR and SFDVKD. This CDR3 is CATSDWVAGSSYNEQFF. DNA of the CDR3: TGTGCCACCAGTGATTGGGTAGCGGGCAGCTCCTACAATGAGCAGTTCTTC.

This clonotype was seen at least ten times. The chain has TRBV5-5 and TRBJ2-2, with TRBD2 as a possible D gene (7 bases). The CDR3 sequence is 16 residues long. Germline loops: CDR1 SGHKS, CDR2 YYEKEE (reference sequence). Trimming removed 3 bases from V and 3 bases from J, with 15 bases in between. The CDR3 reads CASSSRGGADTGELFF. CDR3 in DNA: TGTGCCAGCAGCTCTAGGGGGGGGGCGGACACCGGGGAGCTGTTTTTT.

V usage is TRBV12-3 or TRBV12-4 and J usage is TRBJ2-2; TRBD1 matches at 8 bases. V shed 6 bases, J shed 4 bases, and the junction held 4 bases outside the gene matches. The CDR3 totals 14 residues. CDR3 sequence reads: CASSLQGGTGELFF. In DNA form, the CDR3 reads TGTGCCAGCAGCCTACAGGGGGGCACCGGGGAGCTGTTTTTT.